Listed here are 22 T cell receptor beta chains from one sample, sequenced in a study of shared clonotypes between healthy human individuals. This table comes from immunoSEQ multiplex PCR, and its TCRdb copy is limited to in-frame clones, with some not included. The sample carries about 510,000 clones, 60% to 80% recorded once. The source material was PBMCs. These receptors all stem from a woman in her thirties or forties in good health. Some clones in this sample may be carry-over from other donors' samples.

The V call is TRBV27, the J call TRBJ2-2, with D unclear. This CDR3 is 15 amino acids long. V lost 3 bases and J lost 3, with 11 bases in between. The germline CDR1 and CDR2 sequences are MNHEY and SMNVEV (reference sequence). The CDR3 nucleotides are TGTGCCAGCAGTTTTGACGGGTTTTACACCGGGGAGCTGTTTTTT. This sequence encodes CASSFDGFYTGELFF.

The CDR3 nucleotides are TGTGCCAGTAGTAACCTGGACAGCTATGGCTACACCTTC. Translating gives CASSNLDSYGYTF. The chain has TRBV19 and TRBJ1-2, with D perhaps TRBD1 (6 bases). V lost 4 bases and J 4 bases, leaving 10 bases between the germline ends. The CDR3 loop spans 13 amino acids. Germline CDR1 and CDR2: LNHDA and SQIVND (reference sequence).

The chain joins TRBV15 to TRBJ2-1; TRBD2 matches at 10 bases. V trimming: 0 bases; J trimming: 7 bases; junction bases outside the gene matches: 9. This CDR3 is built from 17 residues. Per the germline V gene, CDR1 is LNHNV and CDR2 is YYDKDF (reference sequence). The CDR3 bases are TGTGCCACCAGCAGAGATTTAGTAGGACTAGCGGTGAATGAGCAGTTCTTC. It yields the protein CATSRDLVGLAVNEQFF.

The V gene is TRBV29-1, the J gene TRBJ1-1; D is uncertain. Trimming cost V 5 bases and J 3 bases, with 13 bases left between them. Germline loops: CDR1 SQVTM, CDR2 ANQGSEA. The CDR3 sequence is 13 residues long. The CDR3 sequence: CSVKSSKDTEAFF. As DNA, the CDR3 is TGCAGCGTTAAATCCTCAAAGGACACTGAAGCTTTCTTT.

For this clone: A single base is all that separates this from a far larger clone, so a read error is likely. The chain is built from TRBV4-2 and TRBJ1-4, with 10 nucleotides matching TRBD1. This CDR3 spans 16 amino acids. The junction had 12 bases not matched to a gene; V was cut back by 7 bases and J by 7 bases. From germline, CDR1 is LGHNA and CDR2 YNFKEQ. The CDR3 region has the DNA TGTGCCAGCAACCAGGGCCAGGGACAGGGGTTTGAAAAACTGTTTTTT. It is translated as CASNQGQGQGFEKLFF.

The rearrangement joins TRBV7-8 to TRBJ2-7; TRBD1 matches 8 bases. The CDR3 totals 18 residues. The germline CDR1 and CDR2 sequences are SGHVS and FQNEAQ. V trimming: 0 bases; J trimming: 2 bases; junction bases outside the gene matches: 12. CDR3 sequence: CASSLAMTGTGSPYEQYF. In nucleotides, the CDR3 is TGTGCCAGCAGCTTAGCAATGACAGGGACAGGTTCTCCCTACGAGCAGTACTTC.

V is TRBV7-8 and J is TRBJ2-3; 8 positions match TRBD1. The germline gives CDR1 SGHVS, CDR2 FQNEAQ. V lost 5 bases and J lost 6; bases outside the gene matches: 7. The CDR3 sequence is 14 residues long. The CDR3 nucleotides are TGTGCCAGCAGCATTACAGGGGGGTTTGATACGCAGTATTTT. This encodes CASSITGGFDTQYF.

The genes are TRBV5-1 and TRBJ2-7; 14 nucleotides line up with TRBD2. This CDR3 has 17 residues. V lost 6 bases to trimming and J lost 6 bases; unmatched junction nucleotides: 14. The V gene's germline CDR1 is SGHRS and CDR2 YFSETQ. The CDR3 loop is CASTPFGGLAGEGEQYF. In nucleotides, the CDR3 is TGCGCCAGCACCCCGTTTGGGGGACTAGCGGGAGAGGGCGAGCAGTACTTC.

The count of this clone is one. V and J are TRBV10-2 and TRBJ2-1; TRBD2 agrees at 13 bases. This CDR3 comprises 17 residues. CDR1 and CDR2 from the germline V gene are WSHSY and SAAADI. V shed 1 base and J 8 bases; nucleotides not matched to a gene: 8. The CDR3 sequence: CASSEFRTSGSSHEQFF. CDR3 DNA: TGCGCCAGCAGTGAGTTTCGGACTAGCGGGAGCTCCCATGAGCAGTTCTTC.

This sequence joins TRBV2 and TRBJ1-5; D unresolved. Germline lookup yields CDR1 SNHLY and CDR2 FYNNEI. CDR3 length: 15 amino acids. V was shortened by 2 bases and J by 2 bases, with 10 bases between the two germline ends. CDR3 nucleotide sequence: TGTGCCAGCAGTGAAATAACGGTCGGCAATCAGCCCCAGCATTTT. Its protein is CASSEITVGNQPQHF.

The chain carries TRBV5-1 and TRBJ1-3; a weak D match, TRBD1 (6 bases). Germline CDR1 is SGHRS and CDR2 is YFSETQ. With 4 bases removed from V and 0 bases from J, the gap between germline ends came to 17 bases. The CDR3 has 17 residues. The CDR3 DNA reads TGCGCCAGCAGCCCCCTAGGGGGGCCAAGCTCTGGAAACACCATATATTTT. Translated, it gives CASSPLGGPSSGNTIYF.

This chain joins TRBV27 and TRBJ2-7; 9 bases agree with TRBD1. The junction had 7 bases not matched to a gene; V was cut back by 4 bases and J by 3 bases. CDR3 length equals 15 residues. The germline gives CDR1 MNHEY, CDR2 SMNVEV (reference sequence). CDR3 sequence: CASSSVRDRDYEQYF. The CDR3 DNA reads TGTGCCAGCAGTTCAGTCCGGGACAGGGACTACGAGCAGTACTTC.

The chain uses TRBV19 and TRBJ2-1; 9 positions match TRBD1. The CDR3 totals 15 residues. V gave up 5 bases and J gave up 3 bases; unmatched junction bases: 5. CDR1 LNHDA and CDR2 SQIVND come from the germline V gene (reference sequence). The CDR3 loop reads CASSPDRGFYNEQFF. DNA for the CDR3: TGTGCCAGTAGTCCCGACAGGGGGTTCTACAATGAGCAGTTCTTC.

This chain connects TRBV6-1 to TRBJ1-5, with 9 bases lining up with TRBD1. Germline trimming cut 4 bases from V and 3 bases from J; bases unmatched to any gene: 4. Germline assignment: CDR1 MNHNS and CDR2 SASEGT. The length of the CDR3 is 15 residues. CDR3 DNA: TGTGCCAGCAGTGCCGACAGGGGGAACAATCAGCCCCAGCATTTT. Amino acids: CASSADRGNNQPQHF.

CDR3 sequence: CASSLDGRSYEQYF. The CDR3 DNA reads TGTGCCAGCAGCTTAGACGGCAGGTCCTACGAGCAGTACTTC. This chain uses TRBV13 with TRBJ2-7; the D is unclear. V lost 1 base, J lost 1 base, and 8 bases lay in between. Germline V gene lookup returns CDR1 PRHDT and CDR2 FYEKMQ (reference sequence). The CDR3 spans 14 residues.

Turning to this clone: Other DNA variants within this sample encode the same CDR3. The V call is TRBV11-2, the J call TRBJ2-5, with unresolved D. V was cut by 1 base and J by 4 bases, with 4 bases left in between. The germline V gene has CDR1 SGHAT and CDR2 FQNNGV. CDR3 length: 12 residues. The CDR3 reads CASSLVGETQYF. DNA of the CDR3: TGTGCCAGCAGCTTAGTAGGAGAGACCCAGTACTTC.

The chain links TRBV7-2 to TRBJ2-1, with 14 bases that match TRBD2. The CDR3 consists of 15 residues. J gave up 7 bases and V 5 bases, and 4 bases lay outside the gene matches. The germline gives CDR1 SGHTA, CDR2 FQGNSA. The CDR3 DNA follows: TGTGCCAGCAGCCCACGACTAGCGGGAGGGAATGAGCAGTTCTTC. This translates into CASSPRLAGGNEQFF. Using reference TRBV7-2 and TRBJ2-1 for the parts outside the CDR3, the full variable domain is GAGVSQSPSNKVTEKGKDVELRCDPISGHTALYWYRQSLGQGLEFLIYFQGNSAPDKSGLPSDRFSAERTGGSVSTLTIQRTQQEDSAVYLCASSPRLAGGNEQFFGPGTRLTVL.

The rearrangement joins TRBV19 to TRBJ1-1; no clear D. From germline, CDR1 is LNHDA and CDR2 SQIVND (reference sequence). Trimming took 1 base from V and 4 from J, leaving 16 bases between them. The CDR3 totals 16 residues. CDR3 DNA: TGTGCCAGTAGTATAGGTCTCGGGGAGAAGGGCACTGAAGCTTTCTTT. It encodes CASSIGLGEKGTEAFF.

The sample holds a few counts of this clone. The chain uses TRBV6-1 and TRBJ2-1; a weak D match, TRBD1 (6 bases). This CDR3 region has 14 residues. From germline, CDR1 is MNHNS and CDR2 SASEGT. Trimming left V 3 bases short and J 4 bases short, with 10 bases between. For the CDR3, the DNA is TGTGCCAGCAGTGACCAGAGGGGGTACAATGAGCAGTTCTTC. It is translated as CASSDQRGYNEQFF.

This sequence joins TRBV27 and TRBJ1-5; 9 bases match TRBD1. The CDR3 runs to 16 residues. Trimming removed 6 bases from V and 7 bases from J; junction bases left unmatched: 13. In germline, CDR1 is MNHEY, CDR2 SMNVEV (reference sequence). In DNA form, the CDR3 reads TGTGCCAGCAGCCGCCTTGTTGGACAGGGGTGGCAGCCCCAGCATTTT. Translated, it gives CASSRLVGQGWQPQHF.

V and J are TRBV6-6 and TRBJ2-1, with D possibly matching TRBD2 (6 bases). This CDR3 is 14 amino acids long. Germline CDR1 is MNHNY and CDR2 is SVGAGI (reference sequence). Trimming pared 7 bases from V and 3 bases from J, leaving 13 bases between. In nucleotides, the CDR3 is TGTGCCAGCACCCTACTGGGACTCTACAATGAGCAGTTCTTC. This translates into CASTLLGLYNEQFF.

The CDR3 region has the DNA TGTGCCAGCTCTGACACGGGACACAGCTCCTACGAGCAGTACTTC. This gives the protein CASSDTGHSSYEQYF. The chain employs TRBV18 and TRBJ2-7, with D possibly TRBD1 on 6 matching bases. This CDR3 spans 15 amino acids. Germline CDR1 reads KGHSH; CDR2 reads LQKENI. V lost 6 bases and J lost 0, with 15 bases in between.